This T cell receptor (beta chain) was captured by sequencing in a study of blood T cell repertoires in COVID-19 (dated by TCRdb to 2018 to 2020). Background on the whole study: Collaborator samples came from the United States, Italy and Spain and covered acute and convalescent phases of COVID-19. Where available, HLA class I and class II types were obtained from metadata supplied by the sample provider rather than from assay-based typing. The material from the prospective study consisted of cDNA or gDNA derived from T cells, B-cell-depleted T cells, or PBMCs. A freely available public database, intended as a resource for researchers studying the immune response to SARS-CoV-2, is where the repertoires were released. The samples were drawn from two sources: the first 160 participants of the ongoing ImmuneRACE study, and about 1,300 subjects contributed by 6 global collaborators. The sample metadata nearly always contained a de-identified subject ID, COVID-19 status, age in years and sex. Subjects who had been exposed to COVID-19, were actively infected with it, or had recovered from it provided the deeply sampled blood TCRbeta repertoires that made up the dataset. What the research found in general, with its limitations: The amount of clinical and demographic metadata varied by source and participant and was provided uncurated.

Notes on this clone: What antigen it recognizes has not been identified. It has no much larger one-base neighbor in the sample; base qualities were not kept.

TCRbeta CDR3 regions were amplified from genomic DNA by means of the immunoSEQ Assay, a bias-controlled multiplex PCR. The original methods were these. The number of nucleated cells in each sample was estimated from the amplification of reference gene primers within the assay. Sequence reads were collapsed and filtered to measure the absolute abundance of every unique TCRbeta CDR3 rearrangement. For each sample, productive Simpson clonality was calculated as the square root of Simpson's diversity index across productive rearrangements. Sourced from immuneACCESS, this table was stored by TCRdb with only in-frame sequences that have V and J called. A share of the clones is absent; for the studies checked, an unresolved V gene accounts for under half, and the remainder has no known explanation. The V and J calls and the clone size are those of that table, but D and trimming were determined from the DNA. A total of about 260,000 clones appear in this sample, around 90% of them only once. The ten biggest clones cover 10% to 13% of the sample.

Compared with germline, V lacks 0 bases and J lacks 7 bases; bases without a gene match: 4. The CDR3 spans 16 residues, from the cysteine through the phenylalanine. Just the 48-base CDR3 DNA is kept, in frame starting at base 1. CDR1 and CDR2, per the germline V gene (reference sequence), are LGHDT and YNNKEL. One collaborating source in Seattle enrolled patients during active infection and followed them longitudinally through the course of disease. The collaborating institutions used their own protocols to collect whole blood in K2EDTA tubes. Collaborator samples were shipped for TCRbeta analysis as frozen whole blood, isolated PBMCs, or DNA extracted from either sample type.

Material for sequencing was peripheral blood. Recombination connected TRBV3-1 (or the pseudogene TRBV3-2) to TRBJ1-6; the central 9 bases match TRBD1. The receptor comes from a woman in her seventies with COVID-19, enrolled during active disease. The CDR3 protein is CASSQDKGTGNSPLHF. The DNA reads as follows: TGTGCCAGCAGCCAAGATAAAGGGACAGGGAATTCACCCCTCCACTTT.